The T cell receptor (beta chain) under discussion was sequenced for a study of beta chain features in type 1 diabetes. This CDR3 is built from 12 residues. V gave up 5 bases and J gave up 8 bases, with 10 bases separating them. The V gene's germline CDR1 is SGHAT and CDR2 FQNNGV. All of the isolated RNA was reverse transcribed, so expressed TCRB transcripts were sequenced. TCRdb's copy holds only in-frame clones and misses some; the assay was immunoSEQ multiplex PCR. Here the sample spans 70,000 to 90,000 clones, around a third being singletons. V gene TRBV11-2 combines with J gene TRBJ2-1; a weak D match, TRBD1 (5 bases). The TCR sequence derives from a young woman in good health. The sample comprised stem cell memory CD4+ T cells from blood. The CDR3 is CASSKKGYEQFF. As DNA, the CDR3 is TGTGCCAGCAGCAAGAAGGGGTATGAGCAGTTCTTC.